This paragraph covers one T cell receptor (beta chain) sequence. Trimming stripped 8 bases from V and 2 bases from J, with 9 bases between. CDR3 size: 12 residues. Germline assignment: CDR1 MDHEN and CDR2 SYDVKM. The sample is drawn from a study of cytomegalovirus exposure and HLA in healthy donors. Study information: Counted in an early data release were about 85 million unique TCRs from HLA-typed donors. Most genotyped donors, approximately 77% of some 400, had Caucasian-associated genetic ancestry.

With 60 Vbeta and 13 Jbeta primers, the PCR was carried out. The assay was immunoSEQ multiplex PCR, and TCRdb's table has in-frame clones only and misses some. Of 11,000 to 15,000 clones in the sample, roughly 60% were seen once. The material sequenced was PBMCs. The sequence came from a woman between 50 and 59 years old in good health and CMV-seropositive. The chain combines TRBV28 with TRBJ1-2; tentatively, D is TRBD1 (5 bases). The CDR3: CASGAVNYGYTF. The CDR3 bases are TGTGCCAGCGGGGCGGTGAACTATGGCTACACCTTC.